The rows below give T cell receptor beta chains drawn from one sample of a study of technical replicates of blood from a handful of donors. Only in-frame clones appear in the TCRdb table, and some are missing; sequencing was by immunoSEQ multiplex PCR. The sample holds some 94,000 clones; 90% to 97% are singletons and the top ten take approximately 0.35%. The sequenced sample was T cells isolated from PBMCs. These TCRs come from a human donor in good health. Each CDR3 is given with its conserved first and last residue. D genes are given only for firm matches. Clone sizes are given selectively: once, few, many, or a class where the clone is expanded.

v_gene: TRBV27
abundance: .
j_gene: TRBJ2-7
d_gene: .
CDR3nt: TGTGCCAGCAGTTTGGGCAGGGCCGAGCAGTACTTC
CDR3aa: CASSLGRAEQYF

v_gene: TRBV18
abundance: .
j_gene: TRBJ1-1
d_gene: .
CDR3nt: TGTGCCAGCTCACCCCTAAACACTGAAGCTTTCTTT
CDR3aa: CASSPLNTEAFF

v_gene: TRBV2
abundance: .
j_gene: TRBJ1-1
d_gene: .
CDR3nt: TGTGCCAGTTACAGGGAGTCTACCTGGGTGAGCACTGAAGCTTTCTTT
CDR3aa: CASYRESTWVSTEAFF

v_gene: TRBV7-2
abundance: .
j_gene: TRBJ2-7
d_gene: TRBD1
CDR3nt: TGTGCCAGCAGCTTAAATCTTGGGACAGGAGGCCACGAGCAGTACTTC
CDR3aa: CASSLNLGTGGHEQYF

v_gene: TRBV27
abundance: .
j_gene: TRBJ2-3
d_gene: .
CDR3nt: TGTGCCAGCAGGAGCGGAATCTTAACAGATACGCAGTATTTT
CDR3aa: CASRSGILTDTQYF

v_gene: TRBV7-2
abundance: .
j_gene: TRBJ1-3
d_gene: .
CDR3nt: TGTGCCAGCAGCTCCAGGGGAAACACCATATATTTT
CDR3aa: CASSSRGNTIYF

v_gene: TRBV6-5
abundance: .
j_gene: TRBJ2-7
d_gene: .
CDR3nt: TGTGCCAGCAGCCGAACCCGGGTGGCCTACGAGCAGTACTTC
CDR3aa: CASSRTRVAYEQYF

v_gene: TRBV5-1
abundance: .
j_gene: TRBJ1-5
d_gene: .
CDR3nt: TGCGCCAGCAGCTTGGAGGGGATAAGCAATCAGCCCCAGCATTTT
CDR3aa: CASSLEGISNQPQHF

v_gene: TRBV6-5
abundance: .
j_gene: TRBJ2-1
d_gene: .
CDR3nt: TGTGCCAGCAGTTACTCACAGGGATCCTACAATGAGCAGTTCTTC
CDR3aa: CASSYSQGSYNEQFF

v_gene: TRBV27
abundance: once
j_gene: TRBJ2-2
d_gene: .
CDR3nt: TGTGCCAGCAGTACGGGAACCGGGGAGCTGTTTTTT
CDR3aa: CASSTGTGELFF

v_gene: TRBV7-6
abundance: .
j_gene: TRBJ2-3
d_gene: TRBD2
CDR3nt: TGTGCCAGCAGCCCCGGGACTAGCGAGCCCACAGATACGCAGTATTTT
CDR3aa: CASSPGTSEPTDTQYF